Below, 5 T cell receptor beta chains from the same sample are listed, as sequenced in a study of CD8 T cells in Susac syndrome. The authors reverse transcribed roughly 0.5 to 1 ug RNA with random hexamers. TCRdb fed the immunoSEQ multiplex PCR reads into MiXCR, producing one record per CDR3 protein. The table has fewer than 350,000 distinct CDR3 sequences, about nine tenths seen once. Sample: CD8+ T cells from PBMCs. All receptors derive from a human donor with multiple sclerosis.

The chain carries TRBV28 and TRBJ2-3; the D call may be TRBD1 or TRBD2 (6 bases each). CDR1 is MDHEN, CDR2 SYDVKM, per germline. V shed 9 bases and J shed 2 bases, with 15 bases lying between them. This CDR3 spans 14 amino acids. The CDR3 sequence: CASGAGEDTDTQYF. The CDR3 DNA follows: TGTGCCAGTGGCGCAGGGGAGGACACAGATACGCAGTATTTT.

The V and J genes are TRBV7-8 and TRBJ2-2, with D possibly TRBD1 on 6 matching bases. Germline lookup yields CDR1 SGHVS and CDR2 FQNEAQ. This CDR3 is built from 16 residues. Trimming took off 0 bases at V and 0 bases at J, with 8 bases between the two ends. Here the CDR3 DNA reads TGTGCCAGCAGCTTAGCGGGGGCCGCGAACACCGGGGAGCTGTTTTTT. This translates into CASSLAGAANTGELFF.

V and J are TRBV19 and TRBJ1-2; the D is unclear. With 5 bases removed from V and 3 bases from J, the gap between germline ends came to 4 bases. The CDR3 is made up of 11 amino acids. Germline assignment: CDR1 LNHDA and CDR2 SQIVND (reference sequence). The CDR3 coding sequence is TGTGCCAGTAGTGCAGACTATGGCTACACCTTC. This sequence encodes CASSADYGYTF.

This sequence joins TRBV14 and TRBJ2-1; 12 positions agree with TRBD2. The CDR3 contains 16 residues. In germline, CDR1 is SGHDN, CDR2 FVKESK. The V segment lost 1 base and the J segment 9 bases; nucleotides outside the gene matches: 7. The CDR3 loop is CASSQASSGRAVEQFF. CDR3 coding DNA: TGTGCCAGCAGCCAAGCTTCTAGCGGGAGGGCCGTTGAGCAGTTCTTC.

J is TRBJ1-2 and V is TRBV30; no clear D. The CDR3 is 16 amino acids. The V and J ends lost 0 bases and 7 bases respectively, with 21 bases between them. Germline V gives CDR1 GTSNPN, CDR2 SVGIG (reference sequence). The CDR3 region is CAWSVRGNAYVPGYTF. CDR3 DNA sequence: TGTGCCTGGAGTGTGCGGGGTAACGCCTACGTCCCTGGCTACACCTTC. The variable domain in full, with the rest retrieved from reference TRBV30 and TRBJ1-2, is SQTIHQWPATLVQPVGSPLSLECTVEGTSNPNLYWYRQAAGRGLQLLFYSVGIGQISSEVPQNLSASRPQDRQFILSSKKLLLSDSGFYLCAWSVRGNAYVPGYTFGSGTRLTVV.